A selection of T cell receptor beta chains follows, all from one sample in a study of Ad26.COV2.S vaccination and SARS-CoV-2 variants. Repertoires were generated with immunoSEQ multiplex PCR, while TCRdb's copy carries only in-frame clones and drops some. The sample carries approximately 300,000 clones, roughly 84% recorded once. This specimen consisted of peripheral blood, obtained in a trial of Ad26.COV2.S vaccine versus placebo. Receptors originate from a person aged 18-60 years who received the Ad26.COV2.S COVID-19 vaccine or a placebo. CDR3s leave out the opening cysteine and the closing phenylalanine or tryptophan.

v_gene	j_gene	CDR3aa
TRBV6-5	TRBJ1-2	ASSPHRGPNYGYT
TRBV6-6	TRBJ2-7	ASSYERSQY
TRBV6-6	TRBJ2-7	ASSSDRGRNEQY
TRBV7-3	TRBJ1-2	ASSLEGLRSNYGYT
TRBV6-5	TRBJ2-7	ASGAGTYFFYEQY
TRBV6-5	TRBJ1-1	ASSSRQGRTEAF
TRBV3-1/TRBV3-2	TRBJ2-5	ASSQVAGPQETQY
TRBV18	TRBJ1-1	ASSPDRLNTEAF
TRBV3-1/TRBV3-2	TRBJ2-7	ASSQAGATYEQY
TRBV3-1/TRBV3-2	TRBJ1-5	ASSQDLSPNQPQH
TRBV7-2	TRBJ2-7	ASSLAQASYEQY
TRBV18	TRBJ1-1	ASSPPSSGMNTEAF
TRBV9	TRBJ1-1	ASSVGRNTEAF
TRBV7-8	TRBJ1-2	ASSLTLGMGYT
TRBV6-1	TRBJ1-2	ASSEDRGPEGYT
TRBV4-3	TRBJ1-1	ASSQDREDTEAF
TRBV6-6	TRBJ1-1	ASSISAGGTEAF